This T cell receptor (beta chain) is drawn from a study of human T cells and chemical hapten exposure. Time point described: patch test 3, about 24 weeks after DPC sensitization. The treatment denotes: therapeutic diphenylcyclopropenone sensitization with weekly scalp DPC. Each CDR3 protein gets one entry after TCRdb re-called the RACE reads with MiXCR. The sample carries about 190,000 distinct CDR3 sequences, approximately 26% recorded once. The CDR3 covers 15 residues. The germline CDR1 and CDR2 sequences are SGHRS and YFSETQ. The trim removed 2 bases at V and 0 bases at J, leaving 2 bases unmatched.

The sequencing used whole blood, collected in connection with sensitization to the hapten diphenylcyclopropenone (DPC). The rearrangement uses TRBV5-1 and TRBJ2-5, with TRBD2 matching over 9 bases. This TCR came from a woman aged 40 to 50 with alopecia areata. Some clones in this sample may be carry-over from other donors' samples. The CDR3 is CASSFSGRNQETQYF. Written as DNA, the CDR3 is TGCGCCAGCAGCTTTAGCGGGAGAAACCAAGAGACCCAGTACTTC.